This passage covers 21 T cell receptor beta chains from one sample sequenced in a study of cytomegalovirus exposure and HLA in healthy donors. Primers for the PCR totalled 60 Vbeta and 13 Jbeta. Measured with immunoSEQ multiplex PCR; TCRdb has only the in-frame clones, and not every one. The sample lists 100,000 or so clones; around 86% were seen once. The specimen sequenced was PBMCs. The receptors shown here come from a man in his thirties or forties in good health and CMV-seropositive.

The chain joins TRBV7-6 to TRBJ1-1, with 12 bases fitting TRBD1. CDR1 and CDR2 from the germline V gene are SGHVS and FNYEAQ. The CDR3 spans 15 residues. V lost 4 bases and J lost 6; bases outside the gene matches: 6. DNA for the CDR3: TGTGCCAGCAGCTCAGGGACAGGGGGCTACCCTGAAGCTTTCTTT. Translated: CASSSGTGGYPEAFF.

The chain links TRBV10-2 to TRBJ2-3, with D tentatively TRBD2 (5 bases). The length of the CDR3 is 15 residues. The V and J ends lost 6 bases and 5 bases respectively, with 18 bases between them. Germline CDR1 and CDR2: WSHSY and SAAADI. DNA for the CDR3: TGCGCCAGCAGAGGCGAGGGTAGCTTCGGAGATACGCAGTATTTT. As protein: CASRGEGSFGDTQYF.

The chain is built from TRBV6-1 and TRBJ2-2; 8 bases fit TRBD1. The CDR3 has 14 residues. J lost 5 bases, V lost 10 bases, and 9 bases had no gene match. Germline values: CDR1 MNHNS, CDR2 SASEGT. This CDR3 is CATDRGTGTGELFF. In DNA, the CDR3 is TGTGCCACCGACAGGGGCACGGGAACCGGGGAGCTGTTTTTT.

This rearrangement joins TRBV10-3 to TRBJ2-5; 8 nucleotides agree with TRBD2. V lost 0 bases to trimming and J lost 5 bases; unmatched junction nucleotides: 8. Germline values: CDR1 ENHRY, CDR2 SYGVKD. CDR3 length: 16 amino acids. The CDR3 nucleotides read TGTGCCATCAGTGAGTCAACGGGCGGGGGGCAGGAGACCCAGTACTTC. This codes for CAISESTGGGQETQYF.

The chain has TRBV4-2 and TRBJ2-1; 8 nucleotides agree with TRBD2. This CDR3 has 18 amino acids. Germline V lookup: CDR1 LGHNA, CDR2 YNFKEQ. J gave up 7 bases and V 0 bases, and 14 bases lay outside the gene matches. The CDR3 here is CASSQDLRGGGSGNEQFF. The CDR3 region has the DNA TGTGCCAGCAGCCAAGATCTTCGGGGCGGGGGGTCGGGGAATGAGCAGTTCTTC.

This clone was recorded a few times. The V call is TRBV2, the J call TRBJ2-5; 7 bases are a match to TRBD2. In germline, CDR1 is SNHLY, CDR2 FYNNEI. The CDR3 runs 14 residues. After removal of 4 bases from V and 2 bases from J, the junction contained 4 bases not matched to a gene. CDR3 DNA: TGTGCCAGCAGTGCCCCTAGCGGTCAAGAGACCCAGTACTTC. Amino acid sequence: CASSAPSGQETQYF.

The gene calls are TRBV30 and TRBJ1-2; unclear D gene. The CDR3 runs to 12 residues. Deletions cut 4 bases from V and 4 bases from J, with 10 bases between. Looked up from germline, CDR1 is GTSNPN and CDR2 is SVGIG (reference sequence). CDR3 DNA sequence: TGTGCCTGGAAACGACGGAGCTATGGCTACACCTTC. Its translation is CAWKRRSYGYTF.

This clone was detected a few times. The chain joins TRBV7-2 to TRBJ2-3; TRBD1 aligns across 8 bases. Germline CDR1 reads SGHTA; CDR2 reads FQGNSA. V shed 5 bases and J 5 bases; nucleotides not matched to a gene: 6. The CDR3 sequence is 14 residues long. The CDR3 loop reads CASSIGQGLDTQYF. The DNA of the CDR3 is TGTGCCAGCAGCATCGGACAGGGTCTAGATACGCAGTATTTT.

The gene calls are TRBV7-3 and TRBJ2-3; 9 bases agree with TRBD2. The germline V gene has CDR1 SGHTA and CDR2 FQGTGA. V lost 1 base and J lost 3; bases outside the gene matches: 5. The CDR3 is 16 residues long. DNA for the CDR3: TGTGCCAGCAGCTTAATGGCGGGGGGGCTTACAGATACGCAGTATTTT. This codes for CASSLMAGGLTDTQYF.

The genes are TRBV7-9 and TRBJ2-1; possibly TRBD1 for D (5 bases). The V end lost 8 bases, the J end lost 7 bases, and 21 bases lay between the germline ends. The CDR3 is 15 residues long. Per the germline V gene, CDR1 is SEHNR and CDR2 is FQNEAQ (reference sequence). CDR3 region: CASFGHIVFGNEQFF. The DNA for the CDR3 is TGTGCCAGCTTCGGACACATCGTATTCGGGAATGAGCAGTTCTTC. The variable domain in full, completed from reference TRBV7-9 and TRBJ2-1, reads DTGVSQNPRHKITKRGQNVTFRCDPISEHNRLYWYRQTLGQGPEFLTYFQNEAQLEKSRLLSDRFSAERPKGSFSTLEIQRTEQGDSAMYLCASFGHIVFGNEQFFGPGTRLTVL.

The rearrangement joins TRBV5-1 to TRBJ1-2, with 8 bases aligning to TRBD1. The V gene end was trimmed by 0 bases and the J gene end by 7 bases; junction bases not matched to a gene: 5. The germline CDR1 and CDR2 sequences are SGHRS and YFSETQ. CDR3 length: 14 amino acids. CDR3 in amino acids: CASSLEDRDFGYTF. The DNA of the CDR3 is TGCGCCAGCAGCTTGGAGGACAGGGATTTTGGCTACACCTTC. Full variable domain (rest looked up from reference TRBV5-1 and TRBJ1-2): KAGVTQTPRYLIKTRGQQVTLSCSPISGHRSVSWYQQTPGQGLQFLFEYFSETQRNKGNFPGRFSGRQFSNSRSEMNVSTLELGDSALYLCASSLEDRDFGYTFGSGTRLTVV.

CDR3 sequence: CASSRGTGIEDTEAFF. For the CDR3, the DNA is TGTGCCAGCAGCCGCGGGACAGGGATTGAGGACACTGAAGCTTTCTTT. The chain carries TRBV7-9 and TRBJ1-1; 9 positions match TRBD1. Looked up from germline, CDR1 is SEHNR and CDR2 is FQNEAQ (reference sequence). The CDR3 covers 16 residues. V lost 5 bases and J lost 3; bases outside the gene matches: 10.

CDR3 bases: TGTGCCAGCAGTCCCCCGGACAGTCAGCCCCAGCATTTT. As protein: CASSPPDSQPQHF. The chain uses TRBV28 and TRBJ1-5, with D maybe TRBD1 (6 bases). This CDR3 spans 13 amino acids. The V end lost 5 bases, the J end lost 6 bases, and 11 bases lay between the germline ends. Germline values: CDR1 MDHEN, CDR2 SYDVKM.

This clone was detected only a few times. V and J are TRBV6-6 and TRBJ2-7; D gene uncertain. Germline V lookup: CDR1 MNHNY, CDR2 SVGAGI (reference sequence). The ends were cut back, 6 bases at V and 2 bases at J, with 5 bases in the middle. There are 11 residues in the CDR3. The CDR3 protein is CASSSAYEQYF. As DNA, the CDR3 is TGTGCCAGCAGCTCCGCCTACGAGCAGTACTTC.

This clone has a single count. The gene calls are TRBV2 and TRBJ1-6; 8 bases align to TRBD1. The CDR3 runs to 16 residues. Germline V lookup: CDR1 SNHLY, CDR2 FYNNEI. V was clipped by 6 bases and J by 0 bases; unmatched bases: 4. CDR3 region: CASRVGQGSYNSPLHF. The CDR3 coding sequence is TGTGCCAGCAGGGTAGGACAGGGCTCCTATAATTCACCCCTCCACTTT. Full variable domain (missing parts from reference TRBV2 and TRBJ1-6): EPEVTQTPSHQVTQMGQEVILRCVPISNHLYFYWYRQILGQKVEFLVSFYNNEISEKSEIFDDQFSVERPDGSNFTLKIRSTKLEDSAMYFCASRVGQGSYNSPLHFGNGTRLTVT.

This chain connects TRBV5-1 to TRBJ2-7; 7 positions agree with TRBD2. CDR3 length: 15 amino acids. The germline gives CDR1 SGHRS, CDR2 YFSETQ. Unmatched junction bases numbered 7, after V lost 4 bases and J lost 0 bases. The CDR3 reads CASSISGLSSYEQYF. The CDR3 bases are TGCGCCAGCAGCATTAGCGGGTTAAGCTCCTACGAGCAGTACTTC.

The CDR3 region has the DNA TGTGCCAGCAGCTTACGCCAGGGCTCTAGCTACGAGCAGTACTTC. Protein: CASSLRQGSSYEQYF. The chain employs TRBV13 and TRBJ2-7, with TRBD1 as a possible D gene (5 bases). V lost 2 bases, J lost 3 bases, and 14 bases lay in between. The CDR3 spans 15 residues. The germline CDR1 and CDR2 sequences are PRHDT and FYEKMQ (reference sequence).

This clone is a singleton in its sample. The chain employs TRBV7-2 and TRBJ1-5; possibly TRBD1 for D (6 bases). This CDR3 spans 14 amino acids. The V end was cut by 5 bases, the J end by 0 bases, with 8 bases between. CDR1 and CDR2 (germline): SGHTA, FQGNSA. CDR3 nucleotides: TGTGCCAGCAGCACAGGGAATAGCAATCAGCCCCAGCATTTT. Its protein product is CASSTGNSNQPQHF.

The rearrangement uses TRBV6-6 and TRBJ1-1; 10 nucleotides agree with TRBD1. Germline trimming cut 6 bases from V and 4 bases from J; bases unmatched to any gene: 8. The CDR3 totals 15 residues. Germline-derived CDR1 and CDR2 are MNHNY and SVGAGI (reference sequence). CDR3 amino acids: CASSQPGQGTTEAFF. The DNA for the CDR3 is TGTGCCAGCAGCCAGCCGGGACAGGGGACCACTGAAGCTTTCTTT.

The rearrangement uses TRBV4-2 and TRBJ1-6; D unresolved. Germline V lookup: CDR1 LGHNA, CDR2 YNFKEQ. This CDR3 is built from 16 residues. Trimming left V 0 bases short and J 4 bases short, with 10 bases between. The chain's CDR3 is CASSQDKSVYNSPLHF. The CDR3 nucleotides are TGTGCCAGCAGCCAAGATAAATCCGTATATAATTCACCCCTCCACTTT.

The rearrangement uses TRBV6-1 and TRBJ1-2; D may be TRBD1 (5 bases). V gave up 5 bases and J gave up 2 bases, with 9 bases separating them. The CDR3 extends over 13 amino acids. The germline V gene encodes CDR1 MNHNS and CDR2 SASEGT. DNA of the CDR3: TGTGCCAGCAGTCGGGCAGGGAACTATGGCTACACCTTC. It translates to CASSRAGNYGYTF.